This T cell receptor (beta chain) was identified in a study of shared clonotypes between healthy human individuals. The germline V and J ends were trimmed by 0 bases and 1 base, with 9 bases remaining between them. The length of the CDR3 is 16 residues. The germline V gene encodes CDR1 MNHEY and CDR2 SVGAGI. Here immunoSEQ multiplex PCR was the method, and the copy in TCRdb shows in-frame clones only, minus some. The sample has around 100,000 clones, 55% to 80% seen once. This clone was seen many times. This same CDR3 is encoded by further DNA sequences in the sample. The sample comprised memory CD8+ T cells sorted from blood. Subset meaning: CD45RO+ cells pooled with CCR7-negative TemRA cells. This clonotype was sampled from a woman younger than 45 in good health. The chain carries TRBV6-5 and TRBJ2-2, with D possibly being TRBD1 or TRBD2 (5 bases each). The CDR3 nucleotides are TGTGCCAGCAGTTACTCTATGGGGGAGAACACCGGGGAGCTGTTTTTT. It encodes CASSYSMGENTGELFF.